These 8 T cell receptor beta chains share one sample of origin, sequenced in a study of blood T cell repertoires in COVID-19. Libraries were prepared by immunoSEQ multiplex PCR; TCRdb keeps only in-frame clonotypes and omits some of them. The profile shows some 110,000 clones, 65% to 85% of them singletons. Sequencing was performed on PBMCs or T cells enriched from blood (not recorded which). All receptors come from a woman in her twenties or thirties who had recovered from COVID-19.

The J gene is TRBJ1-1, the V gene TRBV4-1; D ambiguous. The CDR3 totals 17 residues. CDR1 is MGHRA and CDR2 is YSYEKL in the germline V gene. Between the trimmed V and J ends, which lost 4 bases and 4 bases, there was a span of 22 bases. CDR3: CASSPIGPVGEGTEAFF. CDR3 nucleotides: TGCGCCAGCAGCCCGATCGGTCCCGTCGGAGAGGGCACTGAAGCTTTCTTT.

This clone was seen a single time. The V call is TRBV7-9, the J call TRBJ2-1; D call uncertain. Trimming took 3 bases from V and 6 from J, leaving 9 bases between them. This CDR3 has 13 residues. The germline CDR1 and CDR2 sequences are SEHNR and FQNEAQ (reference sequence). CDR3 coding DNA: TGTGCCAGCAGCTTCTCCCCCCTCAATGAGCAGTTCTTC. Translated: CASSFSPLNEQFF.

This chain links TRBV7-2 with TRBJ1-5, with D perhaps TRBD1 (6 bases). V lost 0 bases and J lost 3, with 12 bases in between. Germline CDR1 SGHTA, CDR2 FQGNSA. The CDR3 length is 16 residues. In DNA, the CDR3 is TGTGCCAGCAGCTTAGCCTCGGACAGACTCAATCAGCCCCAGCATTTT. Protein product: CASSLASDRLNQPQHF.

The chain recombines TRBV19 with TRBJ2-6; D perhaps matches TRBD1 (6 bases). In germline, CDR1 is LNHDA, CDR2 SQIVND (reference sequence). V was pared by 4 bases and J by 0 bases, with 7 bases between. There are 15 residues in the CDR3. In nucleotides, the CDR3 is TGTGCCAGTAGTAAACAGGGCTCTGGGGCCAACGTCCTGACTTTC. Translating gives CASSKQGSGANVLTF.

This rearrangement joins TRBV5-1 to TRBJ2-5; 9 nucleotides line up with TRBD2. Germline V gene sequence: CDR1 SGHRS, CDR2 YFSETQ. Unmatched junction bases numbered 9, after V lost 7 bases and J lost 2 bases. The CDR3 sequence is 15 residues long. This chain's CDR3 is CASGTGLAGQETQYF. CDR3 bases: TGCGCCAGCGGAACTGGGCTAGCGGGACAAGAGACCCAGTACTTC.

This chain connects TRBV18 to TRBJ2-3; the D gene is possibly TRBD2 (5 bases). Per germline, CDR1 KGHSH and CDR2 LQKENI. This CDR3 contains 13 residues. The germline V and J ends were trimmed by 4 bases and 2 bases, with 7 bases remaining between them. The CDR3 region has the DNA TGTGCCAGCTCACTTCGGGACACAGATACGCAGTATTTT. It yields the protein CASSLRDTDTQYF.

The rearrangement joins TRBV24-1 to TRBJ2-7; no clear D. V shed 2 bases and J shed 6 bases, with 7 bases lying between them. This CDR3 region has 12 residues. In germline, CDR1 is KGHDR, CDR2 SFDVKD. Written as DNA, the CDR3 is TGTGCCACCAGTGATTCGACGGGCGAGCAGTACTTC. Translating gives CATSDSTGEQYF.

As for this clone: The junction departs from germline at one end; a sequencing error may be responsible. The chain employs TRBV7-2 and TRBJ1-2; D remains unclear. The CDR3 contains 9 residues. Germline CDR1 is SGHTA and CDR2 is FQGNSA. This CDR3 reads CASSLVVIF. Written as DNA, the CDR3 is TGTGCCAGCAGCTTAGTAGTAATCTTC.